These T cell receptor beta chains were read from a single sample in a study of T cell changes during pregnancy in multiple sclerosis. Generated by immunoSEQ multiplex PCR, the TCRdb table keeps only in-frame clones and is missing some. This sample has 50,000 to 65,000 clones, with over 95% found just once. The sequenced sample was CD8+ T cells from peripheral blood mononuclear cells, obtained after pregnancy. Receptors were obtained from a female donor with multiple sclerosis, enrolled in a pregnancy study. Both conserved end residues are part of each CDR3. A D gene is named only where the DNA matches it firmly. Size values are once, few and many counts, or a class for expanded clones, and some rows have none.

cdr3_nt: TGTGCCAGCAGTTACACACAGGGTTCTGAAGCTTTCTTT; cdr3_aa: CASSYTQGSEAFF; clone_size: .; v_call: TRBV6-5; d_call: .; j_call: TRBJ1-1
cdr3_nt: TGTGCCACCCGTTCTGGCGCGGGGCTGTCCTACGAGCAGTACTTC; cdr3_aa: CATRSGAGLSYEQYF; clone_size: .; v_call: TRBV28; d_call: .; j_call: TRBJ2-7
cdr3_nt: TGTGCCAGCAGCTTACGGACAGGGGAGGCCTATGGCTACACCTTC; cdr3_aa: CASSLRTGEAYGYTF; clone_size: .; v_call: TRBV14; d_call: TRBD1; j_call: TRBJ1-2
cdr3_nt: TGTGCCATCAGCCCTCAGGGGGGCCACGGTACCTACGAGCAGTACTTC; cdr3_aa: CAISPQGGHGTYEQYF; clone_size: .; v_call: TRBV10-3; d_call: .; j_call: TRBJ2-7
cdr3_nt: TGTGCCAGCAGCTTCGGGACAGGGGCCAGGGATGGCTACACCTTC; cdr3_aa: CASSFGTGARDGYTF; clone_size: .; v_call: TRBV7-2; d_call: TRBD1; j_call: TRBJ1-2
cdr3_nt: TGCGCCAGCAGCTCCAGGACAGGCACTAGCACAGATACGCAGTATTTT; cdr3_aa: CASSSRTGTSTDTQYF; clone_size: .; v_call: TRBV5-1; d_call: TRBD1; j_call: TRBJ2-3
cdr3_nt: TGTGCCAGCAACAGGGAGCGTTATCAAGAGACCCAGTACTTC; cdr3_aa: CASNRERYQETQYF; clone_size: .; v_call: TRBV28; d_call: .; j_call: TRBJ2-5
cdr3_nt: TGTGCCAGCAGTGAACTGGGCCCCTTCAATTCACCCCTCCACTTT; cdr3_aa: CASSELGPFNSPLHF; clone_size: .; v_call: TRBV6-1; d_call: .; j_call: TRBJ1-6
cdr3_nt: TGTGCCAGCAGCTTAGCCGGGACAGCTATCTATGGCTACACCTTC; cdr3_aa: CASSLAGTAIYGYTF; clone_size: .; v_call: TRBV5-4; d_call: TRBD1; j_call: TRBJ1-2
cdr3_nt: TGTGCCAGCAGCTCTCGAACAGGGTTGGGGGAGCAGTACTTC; cdr3_aa: CASSSRTGLGEQYF; clone_size: .; v_call: TRBV5-4; d_call: .; j_call: TRBJ2-7
cdr3_nt: TGTGCCAGCAGTTTATGGCAGAGACTTAGCAATCAGCCCCAGCATTTT; cdr3_aa: CASSLWQRLSNQPQHF; clone_size: .; v_call: TRBV28; d_call: .; j_call: TRBJ1-5
cdr3_nt: TGTGCCAGCAGTTTACCTACAGGGGGCGCGAGGAATCAGCCCCAGCATTTT; cdr3_aa: CASSLPTGGARNQPQHF; clone_size: .; v_call: TRBV28; d_call: TRBD1; j_call: TRBJ1-5
cdr3_nt: TGTGCCAGTAGTATGGCGGGACTAGCGTTTTATGAGCAGTTCTTC; cdr3_aa: CASSMAGLAFYEQFF; clone_size: .; v_call: TRBV19; d_call: TRBD2; j_call: TRBJ2-1
cdr3_nt: TGTGCCAGCAGCGTAGCTTGGGAGTCCTACAATGAGCAGTTCTTC; cdr3_aa: CASSVAWESYNEQFF; clone_size: .; v_call: TRBV9; d_call: .; j_call: TRBJ2-1
cdr3_nt: TGTGCCAGCGGAGGGAGAGAGCAGTACTTC; cdr3_aa: CASGGREQYF; clone_size: .; v_call: TRBV9; d_call: .; j_call: TRBJ2-7
cdr3_nt: TGTGCCAGCAGTATACTCGCGAACACCGGGGAGCTGTTTTTT; cdr3_aa: CASSILANTGELFF; clone_size: .; v_call: TRBV27; d_call: .; j_call: TRBJ2-2
cdr3_nt: TGTGCCACCCGTCTGGCCGGGTTTTATGATGAGCAGTTCTTC; cdr3_aa: CATRLAGFYDEQFF; clone_size: .; v_call: TRBV2; d_call: .; j_call: TRBJ2-1
cdr3_nt: TGTGCCACAGGTCACTTCTCTCAGGGGGCCACCTCCTACGAGCAGTACTTC; cdr3_aa: CATGHFSQGATSYEQYF; clone_size: .; v_call: TRBV10-3; d_call: TRBD1; j_call: TRBJ2-7
cdr3_nt: TGTGCCAGCAGCTTAGGTTACGACAGTACCTACGAGCAGTACTTC; cdr3_aa: CASSLGYDSTYEQYF; clone_size: .; v_call: TRBV7-8; d_call: .; j_call: TRBJ2-7
cdr3_nt: TGTGCCAGCAGTTGGGACTCACCCTACGAGCAGTACTTC; cdr3_aa: CASSWDSPYEQYF; clone_size: .; v_call: TRBV28; d_call: .; j_call: TRBJ2-7
cdr3_nt: TGTGCCAGCAGTTTAGCGGGAGTGGGGAGCACTGAAGCTTTCTTT; cdr3_aa: CASSLAGVGSTEAFF; clone_size: .; v_call: TRBV27; d_call: .; j_call: TRBJ1-1
cdr3_nt: TGTGCCAGCAGCCAAGTGAGCCCCAGGGATGTCTCTAACTATGGCTACACCTTC; cdr3_aa: CASSQVSPRDVSNYGYTF; clone_size: .; v_call: TRBV4-2; d_call: .; j_call: TRBJ1-2
cdr3_nt: TGTGCCAGTAGTATTTATACAGGATATAATGAAAAACTGTTTTTT; cdr3_aa: CASSIYTGYNEKLFF; clone_size: .; v_call: TRBV19; d_call: .; j_call: TRBJ1-4
cdr3_nt: TGTGCCAGCAGCCAAGATCCAGGCACAGATACGCAGTATTTT; cdr3_aa: CASSQDPGTDTQYF; clone_size: .; v_call: TRBV4-2; d_call: .; j_call: TRBJ2-3
cdr3_nt: TGCAGCTCCGGGACAGGGGAGACCCAGTACTTC; cdr3_aa: CSSGTGETQYF; clone_size: .; v_call: TRBV29-1; d_call: TRBD1; j_call: TRBJ2-5
cdr3_nt: TGTGCCAGCAGTTTAGCGGGAGTAGGAGGCGAGCAGTACTTC; cdr3_aa: CASSLAGVGGEQYF; clone_size: .; v_call: TRBV27; d_call: TRBD2; j_call: TRBJ2-7
cdr3_nt: TGTGCCAGCAGCGTAGTTTCAGGGATGAACACTGAAGCTTTCTTT; cdr3_aa: CASSVVSGMNTEAFF; clone_size: once; v_call: TRBV9; d_call: .; j_call: TRBJ1-1
cdr3_nt: TGTGCCAGCAGCTTAGGGGGAAGTAACTATGGCTACACCTTC; cdr3_aa: CASSLGGSNYGYTF; clone_size: .; v_call: TRBV5-6; d_call: .; j_call: TRBJ1-2
cdr3_nt: TGTGCCAGCAAACAGGGGGCCGCGGATACGCAGTATTTT; cdr3_aa: CASKQGAADTQYF; clone_size: .; v_call: TRBV28; d_call: TRBD1; j_call: TRBJ2-3
cdr3_nt: TGTGCCAGTAGTAAGGAGGGGAAGTTTAACACTGAAGCTTTCTTT; cdr3_aa: CASSKEGKFNTEAFF; clone_size: .; v_call: TRBV19; d_call: .; j_call: TRBJ1-1
cdr3_nt: TGTGCCAGTAGTTCTCCTAGGAGGGCAGACCAGCCCCAGCATTTT; cdr3_aa: CASSSPRRADQPQHF; clone_size: .; v_call: TRBV19; d_call: .; j_call: TRBJ1-5
cdr3_nt: TGTGCCAGTAGTAATTCAAGGGGATTTACTGAAGCTTTCTTT; cdr3_aa: CASSNSRGFTEAFF; clone_size: .; v_call: TRBV19; d_call: .; j_call: TRBJ1-1
cdr3_nt: TGTGCCAGCAGTTCAGGGACTAGCGGGAGTTTAGCAGATACGCAGTATTTT; cdr3_aa: CASSSGTSGSLADTQYF; clone_size: .; v_call: TRBV7-8; d_call: TRBD2; j_call: TRBJ2-3
cdr3_nt: TGTGCCAGCAGCCCCAGGGCATCTAATGAAAAACTGTTTTTT; cdr3_aa: CASSPRASNEKLFF; clone_size: .; v_call: TRBV6-6; d_call: .; j_call: TRBJ1-4
cdr3_nt: TGTGCCACCAGCAGCGGTAGCGGGATAGGGGCTTACAATGAGCAGTTCTTC; cdr3_aa: CATSSGSGIGAYNEQFF; clone_size: .; v_call: TRBV15; d_call: TRBD2; j_call: TRBJ2-1
cdr3_nt: TGCAGCGTTGAAACATTTGAACGCAACACGGAGCAGTTCTTC; cdr3_aa: CSVETFERNTEQFF; clone_size: .; v_call: TRBV29-1; d_call: .; j_call: TRBJ2-1
cdr3_nt: TGTGCCAGCAGTTTAACAGGGGGTCGCGAGCAGTACTTC; cdr3_aa: CASSLTGGREQYF; clone_size: .; v_call: TRBV27; d_call: TRBD1; j_call: TRBJ2-7
cdr3_nt: TGTGCCAGCAGTTTAGCAGCGGTCTCCTACAATGAGCAGTTCTTC; cdr3_aa: CASSLAAVSYNEQFF; clone_size: .; v_call: TRBV27; d_call: .; j_call: TRBJ2-1
cdr3_nt: TGTGCCAGCAGTTATGATGGGGGGACTGAAGCTTTCTTT; cdr3_aa: CASSYDGGTEAFF; clone_size: .; v_call: TRBV6-6; d_call: .; j_call: TRBJ1-1
cdr3_nt: TGTGCCAGCTCCAATGAGCGGGCCTACAATGAGCAGTTCTTC; cdr3_aa: CASSNERAYNEQFF; clone_size: .; v_call: TRBV27; d_call: .; j_call: TRBJ2-1
cdr3_nt: TGTGCCAGCAGTGAGGGACAGGGGGCAGATACGCAGTATTTT; cdr3_aa: CASSEGQGADTQYF; clone_size: .; v_call: TRBV6-1; d_call: TRBD1; j_call: TRBJ2-3
cdr3_nt: TGTGCCAGCAGCTTCCCACTAGCGGGAGAGACACGTAGCACAGATACGCAGTATTTT; cdr3_aa: CASSFPLAGETRSTDTQYF; clone_size: .; v_call: TRBV28; d_call: TRBD2; j_call: TRBJ2-3
cdr3_nt: TGTGCCAGCAGCACCCGACTAGCGCTTAGCACAGATACGCAGTATTTT; cdr3_aa: CASSTRLALSTDTQYF; clone_size: .; v_call: TRBV9; d_call: TRBD2; j_call: TRBJ2-3
cdr3_nt: TGTGCCAGCAGCCCACCCATGGGGAGGGCCTACAATGAGCAGTTCTTC; cdr3_aa: CASSPPMGRAYNEQFF; clone_size: .; v_call: TRBV5-4; d_call: TRBD2; j_call: TRBJ2-1
cdr3_nt: TGTGCCAGCTCACCAATCCGACAGCTAACCTCTTTTTTCCAAGAGACCCAGTACTTC; cdr3_aa: CASSPIRQLTSFFQETQYF; clone_size: .; v_call: TRBV18; d_call: .; j_call: TRBJ2-5
cdr3_nt: TGTGCCAGCAGTGCTAGCGGGGGCTACGAGCAGTACTTC; cdr3_aa: CASSASGGYEQYF; clone_size: .; v_call: TRBV2; d_call: TRBD2; j_call: TRBJ2-7
cdr3_nt: TGTGCCAGCAGTTTACAGGAGCCTAGCGGGAAGGAACGGCAGTTCTTC; cdr3_aa: CASSLQEPSGKERQFF; clone_size: .; v_call: TRBV27; d_call: TRBD2; j_call: TRBJ2-1
cdr3_nt: TGTGCCAGCAGCCACCTGAGGAATCCCTACGAGCAGTACTTC; cdr3_aa: CASSHLRNPYEQYF; clone_size: .; v_call: TRBV27; d_call: .; j_call: TRBJ2-7
cdr3_nt: TGTGCCAGCAGCTTAACGGGTTCCCACAATGAGCAGTTCTTC; cdr3_aa: CASSLTGSHNEQFF; clone_size: .; v_call: TRBV7-9; d_call: .; j_call: TRBJ2-1
cdr3_nt: TGTGCCAGCAGGGGCGGACTCCACGAGCAGTTCTTC; cdr3_aa: CASRGGLHEQFF; clone_size: .; v_call: TRBV27; d_call: .; j_call: TRBJ2-1
cdr3_nt: TGTGCCAGCAGCGGTAGAGCCGACAGGGCCCCCTACGAGCAGTACTTC; cdr3_aa: CASSGRADRAPYEQYF; clone_size: .; v_call: TRBV9; d_call: TRBD1; j_call: TRBJ2-7
cdr3_nt: TGTGCCAGCAGTCCCCGGTGGGGGAGGGAGGTTGGCGGGGAGCTGTTTTTT; cdr3_aa: CASSPRWGREVGGELFF; clone_size: .; v_call: TRBV28; d_call: TRBD2; j_call: TRBJ2-2
cdr3_nt: TGTGCCAGCAGTTTGAGAGCGGGAGGGGGAGAGCAGTTCTTC; cdr3_aa: CASSLRAGGGEQFF; clone_size: .; v_call: TRBV28; d_call: TRBD2; j_call: TRBJ2-1